This TCR beta chain comes out of a study of blood T cell repertoires in COVID-19. Sequenced by immunoSEQ multiplex PCR; TCRdb stores in-frame clones only, minus some. The sample lists a few hundred thousand clones, approximately 90% occurring once. The CDR3 sequence is 13 residues long. The germline V and J ends were trimmed by 6 bases and 7 bases, with 10 bases remaining between them. For recovered donors of Cohort 3, there were two negative PCRs, clearance, or symptom resolution. The TCR sequence derives from a middle-aged woman who had recovered from COVID-19. Material for sequencing was PBMCs or T cells enriched from blood (not recorded which). The chain employs TRBV12-3 or TRBV12-4 and TRBJ1-6; TRBD1 is a possible D gene (6 bases). The CDR3 loop reads CASSSDRNSPLHF. CDR3 DNA sequence: TGTGCCAGCAGCTCGGACAGAAATTCACCCCTCCACTTT.